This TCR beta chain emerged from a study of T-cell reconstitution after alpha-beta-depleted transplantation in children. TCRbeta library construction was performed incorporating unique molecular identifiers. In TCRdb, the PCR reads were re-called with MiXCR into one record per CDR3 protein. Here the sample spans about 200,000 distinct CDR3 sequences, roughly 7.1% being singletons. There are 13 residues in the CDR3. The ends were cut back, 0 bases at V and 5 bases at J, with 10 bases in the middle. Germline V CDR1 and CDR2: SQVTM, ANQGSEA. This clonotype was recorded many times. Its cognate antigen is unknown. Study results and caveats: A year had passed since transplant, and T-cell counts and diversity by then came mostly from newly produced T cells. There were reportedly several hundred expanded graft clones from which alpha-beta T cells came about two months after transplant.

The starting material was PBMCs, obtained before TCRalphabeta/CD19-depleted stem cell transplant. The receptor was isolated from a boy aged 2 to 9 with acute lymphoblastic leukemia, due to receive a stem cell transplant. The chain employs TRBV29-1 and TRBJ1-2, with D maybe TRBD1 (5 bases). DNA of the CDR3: TGCAGCGTTGAAGATATGGGGGGTTATGGCTACACCTTC. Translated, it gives CSVEDMGGYGYTF.